Presented here are 7 T cell receptor beta chains from one specimen sequenced in a study of blood T cell repertoires in COVID-19. Repertoires were generated with immunoSEQ multiplex PCR, while TCRdb's copy carries only in-frame clones and drops some. The sample records roughly 64,000 clones, about 86% being singletons. Material: peripheral blood. All receptors derive from a man between 40 and 49 years old with acute or convalescent COVID-19.

The chain recombines TRBV24-1 with TRBJ1-1; tentative D call: TRBD1 (6 bases). The CDR3 contains 14 residues. The germline V and J ends were trimmed by 2 bases and 9 bases, with 15 bases remaining between them. Germline-derived CDR1 and CDR2 are KGHDR and SFDVKD. The CDR3 sequence: CATSDSRTAVKAFF. CDR3 nucleotide sequence: TGTGCCACCAGTGATTCCAGGACAGCTGTGAAAGCTTTCTTT.

To note about this clone: The sample holds other DNA sequences that translate to the same CDR3. V is TRBV2 and J is TRBJ1-1; the match to TRBD1 covers 10 bases. Germline assignment: CDR1 SNHLY and CDR2 FYNNEI. Trimming cost V 5 bases and J 1 base; bases outside gene matches: 1. The CDR3 is made up of 14 amino acids. CDR3 residues: CASSRDRGNTEAFF. In DNA form, the CDR3 reads TGTGCCAGCAGTCGGGACAGGGGGAACACTGAAGCTTTCTTT.

The genes are TRBV5-4 and TRBJ1-1; D is unclear. The CDR3 is 12 residues long. Germline CDR1 SGHNT, CDR2 YYREEE (reference sequence). The V and J ends lost 4 bases and 6 bases respectively, with 10 bases between them. For the CDR3, the DNA is TGTGCCAGCAGCCCCGGTATAGCTGAAGCTTTCTTT. This encodes CASSPGIAEAFF.

V gene TRBV30 combines with J gene TRBJ1-1, with D possibly matching TRBD1 (5 bases). Trimming stripped 3 bases from V and 4 bases from J, with 15 bases between. The CDR3 length is 14 residues. Germline V gene data show CDR1 as GTSNPN and CDR2 as SVGIG (reference sequence). CDR3 nucleotide sequence: TGTGCCTGGAGACCATCAGGGTTACGCACTGAAGCTTTCTTT. It specifies CAWRPSGLRTEAFF.

The V call is TRBV11-2, the J call TRBJ2-3; a possible D gene is TRBD2 (7 bases). V lost 1 base to trimming and J lost 2 bases, with 13 bases between them. The germline V gene has CDR1 SGHAT and CDR2 FQNNGV. This CDR3 region has 16 residues. The CDR3 protein is CASSLGGGANTDTQYF. CDR3 coding DNA: TGTGCCAGCAGCTTAGGAGGGGGGGCCAACACAGATACGCAGTATTTT.

This chain joins TRBV24-1 and TRBJ2-3; a weak D match, TRBD1 (6 bases). CDR3 size: 15 residues. Trimming left V 3 bases short and J 0 bases short, with 9 bases between. Germline CDR1 reads KGHDR; CDR2 reads SFDVKD. This CDR3 reads CATSDRGGSTDTQYF. The DNA for the CDR3 is TGTGCCACCAGTGATCGAGGGGGTAGCACAGATACGCAGTATTTT.

This clone was found a few times. The rearrangement joins TRBV2 to TRBJ2-3, with 7 bases fitting TRBD2. CDR1 is SNHLY and CDR2 is FYNNEI in the germline V gene. Unmatched junction bases numbered 10, after V lost 8 bases and J lost 2 bases. CDR3 length: 15 amino acids. The CDR3 loop is CASQKWGGDTDTQYF. The DNA for the CDR3 is TGTGCCAGCCAGAAATGGGGGGGGGACACAGATACGCAGTATTTT.